This passage covers 11 T cell receptor beta chains from one sample sequenced in a study of regulatory T cells in long-lasting Graves disease. Time point here: newly diagnosed GD, antithyroid drugs for less than 3 months. PBMC-derived RNA was used for the TCR library. Relying on iRepertoire HTBI primers and Arm-PCR of CDR3 regions, the team built TCR beta libraries. MiXCR was run by TCRdb on the multiplex PCR reads, yielding one entry per CDR3 protein. Among 400,000 to 550,000 distinct CDR3 sequences listed, approximately 16% were seen once. This sample was also put to use in a study of T cells in Graves' hyperthyroidism and ophthalmopathy.

This sample comprised peripheral blood mononuclear cells (PBMCs), obtained at new diagnosis, from a patient treated with antithyroid drugs. The receptor source for this set is a woman aged 30 to 39 with Graves disease.

This clonotype was counted ten times or more. The chain recombines TRBV6-1 with TRBJ2-3, with 12 nucleotides matching TRBD1. The CDR3 sequence is 15 residues long. Trimming at V came to 6 bases and at J to 4 bases, leaving 5 bases not matched to a gene. Germline loops: CDR1 MNHNS, CDR2 SASEGT. CDR3 in DNA: TGTGCCAGCAGAACCGGGACAGGGGGCCCAGATACGCAGTATTTT. This codes for CASRTGTGGPDTQYF.

This clonotype was counted many times. J is TRBJ1-1 and V is TRBV27; a possible D gene is TRBD1 (6 bases). In germline, CDR1 is MNHEY, CDR2 SMNVEV (reference sequence). V was pared by 5 bases and J by 5 bases, with 15 bases between. The CDR3 extends over 14 amino acids. The CDR3 DNA follows: TGTGCCAGCAGTGCGGGGGGGCGTAGGACTGAAGCTTTCTTT. This sequence encodes CASSAGGRRTEAFF.

The chain links TRBV29-1 to TRBJ1-2; the D is unclear. This CDR3 has 11 residues. Germline CDR1 and CDR2: SQVTM and ANQGSEA. V lost 4 bases, J lost 8 bases, and 11 bases lay in between. The DNA for the CDR3 is TGCAGCGTTGTCAAAGGAAACGGCTACACCTTC. Residues: CSVVKGNGYTF.

The chain recombines TRBV24-1 with TRBJ2-1, with TRBD2 as a possible D gene (5 bases). Trimming took off 0 bases at V and 3 bases at J, with 11 bases between the two ends. Looked up from germline, CDR1 is KGHDR and CDR2 is SFDVKD. The CDR3 has 16 amino acids. CDR3 bases: TGTGCCACCAGTGATTTGCGGACTGCCCTCTACAATGAGCAGTTCTTC. Protein sequence: CATSDLRTALYNEQFF.

The table lists this clonotype with many counts. This chain connects TRBV20-1 to TRBJ2-7; D call uncertain. The V and J ends lost 3 bases and 1 base respectively, with 13 bases between them. The germline CDR1 and CDR2 sequences are DFQATT and SNEGSKA (reference sequence). This CDR3 contains 14 residues. CDR3 DNA: TGCAGTGCTAGTCGACACTTCCCTTCCTACGAGCAGTACTTC. This translates into CSASRHFPSYEQYF.

On this clonotype: A read error may account for a junction end that differs from germline. The chain is built from TRBV6-1 and TRBJ2-2; 7 nucleotides agree with TRBD1. Germline V gives CDR1 MNHNS, CDR2 SASEGT. This CDR3 contains 13 residues. The CDR3 sequence: CASSGQGTGELLF. The CDR3 nucleotides read TGTGCCAGCAGTGGACAGGGCACCGGGGAGCTGCTTTTT.

The table lists this clonotype with many counts. This rearrangement joins TRBV18 to TRBJ1-2; D remains ambiguous. Germline CDR1 reads KGHSH; CDR2 reads LQKENI. The CDR3 length is 16 residues. V lost 0 bases and J 4 bases, leaving 15 bases between the germline ends. The CDR3 DNA follows: TGTGCCAGCTCACCACCGAATAGCTTCAATTCCTATGGCTACACCTTC. Translated, it gives CASSPPNSFNSYGYTF.

This clonotype was seen ten or more times. The chain combines TRBV28 with TRBJ1-1; a possible D gene is TRBD1 (6 bases). Per the germline V gene, CDR1 is MDHEN and CDR2 is SYDVKM. This CDR3 region has 15 residues. V lost 2 bases and J 2 bases, leaving 12 bases between the germline ends. The CDR3 loop is CASSLGGASNTEAFF. In DNA, the CDR3 is TGTGCCAGCAGTTTAGGGGGCGCGTCTAACACTGAAGCTTTCTTT.

This clonotype was counted a few times. The J gene is TRBJ2-4, the V gene TRBV4-1; the match to TRBD2 covers 10 bases. The CDR3 is made up of 19 amino acids. The V segment lost 0 bases and the J segment 0 bases; nucleotides outside the gene matches: 8. CDR1 and CDR2 (germline): MGHRA, YSYEKL. DNA of the CDR3: TGCGCCAGCAGCCAAGAGGGGCCTAGCGGGAGTCAAGCCAAAAACATTCAGTACTTC. This sequence encodes CASSQEGPSGSQAKNIQYF.

This clonotype was counted a few times. The chain links TRBV9 to TRBJ2-3, with 14 nucleotides matching TRBD2. This CDR3 is built from 19 residues. Germline V gives CDR1 SGDLS, CDR2 YYNGEE. V shed 3 bases and J 2 bases; nucleotides not matched to a gene: 11. The CDR3 DNA reads TGTGCCAGCAGCGCCCCCGTGACTAGCGGGAGGGCCCCCACAGATACGCAGTATTTT. It encodes CASSAPVTSGRAPTDTQYF.

This clonotype was observed at least ten times. The rearrangement links TRBV12-3 or TRBV12-4 to TRBJ2-7; D is uncertain. The V and J ends lost 5 bases and 4 bases respectively, with 12 bases between them. The CDR3 contains 13 residues. The CDR3 DNA is TGTGCCAGCAGTCCTAGTGGGTGGTACGAGCAGTACTTC. Protein: CASSPSGWYEQYF.